This TCR beta chain is from a study of T cell responses to AZD1222 COVID-19 vaccine. Overall study context: The study pooled second doses at about 4 or about 12 weeks.

Study outcomes and limitations: Targets within unmutated variant regions were reportedly found for nearly half of spike-specific TCRs.

Produced via immunoSEQ multiplex PCR; TCRdb's table is partial and in-frame only. Found here are about 110,000 clones, roughly 87% of them singletons; the top ten hold 4.5% to 6.5%. On this clone itself: What it recognizes is unknown.

The source was peripheral blood, collected on day 0 of AZD1222 vaccination. This TCR was recovered from an adult in good health.

The CDR3 coding sequence is TGTGCCAGCAGCTTGAGACAGCAAGAGACCCAGTACTTC. It translates to CASSLRQQETQYF. This chain links TRBV13 with TRBJ2-5; possible D gene TRBD1, 5 bases. Trimming removed 3 bases from V and 2 bases from J, with 7 bases in between. CDR3 length equals 13 residues. Germline V gives CDR1 PRHDT, CDR2 FYEKMQ (reference sequence).